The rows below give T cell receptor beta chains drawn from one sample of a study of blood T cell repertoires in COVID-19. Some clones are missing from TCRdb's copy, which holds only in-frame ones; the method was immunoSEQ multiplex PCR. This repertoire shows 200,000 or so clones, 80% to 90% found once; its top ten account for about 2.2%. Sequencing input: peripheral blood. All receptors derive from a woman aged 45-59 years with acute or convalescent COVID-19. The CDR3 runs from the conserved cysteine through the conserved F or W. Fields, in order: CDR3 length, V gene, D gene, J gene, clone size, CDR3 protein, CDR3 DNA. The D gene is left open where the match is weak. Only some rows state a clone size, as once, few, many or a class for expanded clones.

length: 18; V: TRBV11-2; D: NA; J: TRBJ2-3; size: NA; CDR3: CASSLEVRGASYTDTQYF; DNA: TGTGCCAGCAGCTTAGAGGTCAGGGGGGCCTCTTACACAGATACGCAGTATTTT
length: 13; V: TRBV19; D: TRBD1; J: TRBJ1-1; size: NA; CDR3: CASSITGGTEAFF; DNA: TGTGCCAGTAGTATCACAGGGGGCACTGAAGCTTTCTTT
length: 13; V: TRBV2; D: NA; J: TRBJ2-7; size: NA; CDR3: CASSQRGYYEQYF; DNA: TGTGCCAGCAGTCAACGGGGTTACTACGAGCAGTACTTC
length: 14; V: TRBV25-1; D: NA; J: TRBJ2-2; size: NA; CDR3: CASSEGTDTGELFF; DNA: TGTGCCAGCAGTGAGGGGACTGACACCGGGGAGCTGTTTTTT
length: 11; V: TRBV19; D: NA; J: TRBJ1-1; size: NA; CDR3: CATTLFKAAFF; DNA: TGTGCCACGACCTTGTTCAAAGCGGCTTTCTTT
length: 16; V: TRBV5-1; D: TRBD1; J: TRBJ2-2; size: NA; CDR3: CASSRRDRGNTGELFF; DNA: TGCGCCAGCAGCCGCCGGGACAGGGGAAACACCGGGGAGCTGTTTTTT
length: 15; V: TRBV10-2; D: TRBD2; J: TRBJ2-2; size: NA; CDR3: CASSDGLAWTGELFF; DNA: TGCGCCAGCAGTGATGGACTAGCGTGGACCGGGGAGCTGTTTTTT
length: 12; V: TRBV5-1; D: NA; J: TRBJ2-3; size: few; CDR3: CASSPGTDTQYF; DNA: TGCGCCAGCAGCCCGGGCACAGATACGCAGTATTTT
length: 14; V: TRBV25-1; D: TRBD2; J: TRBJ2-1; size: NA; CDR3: CASKRTSPYNEQFF; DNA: TGTGCCAGCAAGCGGACTAGCCCCTACAATGAGCAGTTCTTC
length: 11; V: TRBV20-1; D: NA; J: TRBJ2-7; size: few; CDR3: CSAYFSYEQYF; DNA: TGCAGTGCTTACTTCTCCTACGAGCAGTACTTC
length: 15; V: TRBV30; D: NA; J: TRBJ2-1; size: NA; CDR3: CAWSGGQQNYNEQFF; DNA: TGTGCCTGGAGTGGAGGACAGCAAAATTACAATGAGCAGTTCTTC
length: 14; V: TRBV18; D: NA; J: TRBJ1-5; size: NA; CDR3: CASSPQGLGQPQHF; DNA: TGTGCCAGCTCACCACAGGGGCTAGGGCAGCCCCAGCATTTT
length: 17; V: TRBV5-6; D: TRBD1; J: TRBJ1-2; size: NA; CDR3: CASSPHRGRVRGYGYTF; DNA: TGTGCCAGCAGCCCCCACAGGGGAAGGGTTCGTGGCTATGGCTACACCTTC
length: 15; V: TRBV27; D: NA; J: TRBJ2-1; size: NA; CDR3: CASSPPRGAVNEQFF; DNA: TGTGCCAGCAGTCCCCCACGCGGAGCGGTTAATGAGCAGTTCTTC
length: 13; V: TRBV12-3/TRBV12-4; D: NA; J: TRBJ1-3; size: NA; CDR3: CASSLNTGNTIYF; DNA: TGTGCCAGCAGTTTAAACACCGGAAACACCATATATTTT
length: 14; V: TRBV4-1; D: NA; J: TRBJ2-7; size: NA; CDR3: CASSQGSSAYEQYF; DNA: TGCGCCAGCAGCCAAGGCTCGTCGGCCTACGAGCAGTACTTC
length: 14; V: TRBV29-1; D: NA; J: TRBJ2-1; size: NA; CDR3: CSVRGAGLGNEQFF; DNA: TGCAGCGTCCGGGGGGCGGGTTTGGGAAATGAGCAGTTCTTC
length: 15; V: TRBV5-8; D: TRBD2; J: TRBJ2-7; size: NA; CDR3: CASSLGSGRVHEQYF; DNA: TGTGCCAGCAGCTTGGGCAGCGGGAGAGTCCACGAGCAGTACTTC
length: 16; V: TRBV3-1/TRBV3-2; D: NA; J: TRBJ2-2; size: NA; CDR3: CASSRRGAKTTGELFF; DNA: TGTGCCAGCAGCCGCCGGGGGGCTAAAACCACCGGGGAGCTGTTTTTT
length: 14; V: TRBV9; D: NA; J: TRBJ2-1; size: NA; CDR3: CASSPPGSVDEQFF; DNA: TGTGCCAGCAGTCCCCCCGGCAGCGTGGATGAGCAGTTCTTC
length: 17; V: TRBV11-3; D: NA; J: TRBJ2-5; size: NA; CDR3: CASSLSFSNQGWETQYF; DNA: TGTGCCAGCAGCTTATCCTTTTCGAATCAGGGATGGGAGACCCAGTACTTC
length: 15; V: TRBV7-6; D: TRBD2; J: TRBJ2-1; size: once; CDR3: CASSFRDYLGNEQFF; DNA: TGTGCCAGCAGTTTCCGGGACTACCTTGGCAATGAGCAGTTCTTC
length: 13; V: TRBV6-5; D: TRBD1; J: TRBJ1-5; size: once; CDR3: CASSTQGDQPQHF; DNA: TGTGCCAGCAGTACACAGGGGGATCAGCCCCAGCATTTT
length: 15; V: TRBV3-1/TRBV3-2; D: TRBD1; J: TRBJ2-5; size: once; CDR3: CASSLPGQGWGTQYF; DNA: TGTGCCAGCAGCCTTCCGGGACAGGGATGGGGGACCCAGTACTTC
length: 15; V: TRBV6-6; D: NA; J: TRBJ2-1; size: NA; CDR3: CASSSQVVTYNEQFF; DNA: TGTGCCAGCAGTAGCCAGGTGGTCACGTACAATGAGCAGTTCTTC
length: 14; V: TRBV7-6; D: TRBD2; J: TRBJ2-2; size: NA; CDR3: CASSRTSGGGELFF; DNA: TGTGCCAGCAGCCGGACTAGCGGGGGCGGGGAGCTGTTTTTT
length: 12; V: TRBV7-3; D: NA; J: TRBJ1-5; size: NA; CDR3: CASSVFRGNQHF; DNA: TGTGCCAGCAGCGTATTCCGGGGAAACCAGCATTTT
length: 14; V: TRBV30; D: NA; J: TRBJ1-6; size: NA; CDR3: CAWSRELYNSPLHF; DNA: TGTGCCTGGAGTCGAGAGCTCTATAATTCACCCCTCCACTTT
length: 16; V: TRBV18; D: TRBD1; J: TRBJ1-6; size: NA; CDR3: CASSPGRQGTNSPLHF; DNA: TGTGCCAGCTCACCAGGTAGACAGGGGACCAATTCACCCCTCCACTTT
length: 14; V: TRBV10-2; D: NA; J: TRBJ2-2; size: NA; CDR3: CASSTQANTGELFF; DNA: TGCGCCAGCAGTACACAGGCGAACACCGGGGAGCTGTTTTTT
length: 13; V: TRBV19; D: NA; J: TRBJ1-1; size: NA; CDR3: CASSGGKYTEAFF; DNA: TGTGCCAGTAGTGGAGGGAAATACACTGAAGCTTTCTTT
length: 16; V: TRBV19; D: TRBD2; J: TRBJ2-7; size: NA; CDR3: CASRAITAGGHYEQYF; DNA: TGTGCCAGTAGAGCCATCACAGCGGGAGGCCACTACGAGCAGTACTTC
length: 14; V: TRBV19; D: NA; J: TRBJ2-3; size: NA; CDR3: CASSIERVTDTQYF; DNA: TGTGCCAGTAGTATCGAGAGAGTTACGGATACGCAGTATTTT
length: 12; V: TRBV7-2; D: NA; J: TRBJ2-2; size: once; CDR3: CASSFSRGELFF; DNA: TGTGCCAGCAGCTTTAGCCGCGGGGAGCTGTTTTTT
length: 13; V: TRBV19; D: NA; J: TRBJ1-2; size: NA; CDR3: CASSIIQSYGYTF; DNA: TGTGCCAGTAGTATTATACAGTCCTATGGCTACACCTTC
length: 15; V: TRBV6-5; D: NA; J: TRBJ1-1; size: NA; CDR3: CASSYSIGRDTEAFF; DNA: TGTGCCAGCAGTTACTCGATAGGCAGGGACACTGAAGCTTTCTTT
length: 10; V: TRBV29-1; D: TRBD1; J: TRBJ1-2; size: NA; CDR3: CSAGTGLNTF; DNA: TGCAGCGCTGGGACAGGGCTAAACACCTTC